The clone carrying this T cell receptor (beta chain) was picked up many times. Its antigen is still unknown. This sample was included in a study of Graves' ophthalmopathy and Graves' hyperthyroidism. Every ophthalmopathy donor presented moderate-to-severe activity, CAS ≥3, NOSPECS ≥4 and duration under 3 months. Trimming stripped 1 base from V and 6 bases from J, with 13 bases between. The CDR3 runs to 15 residues. Per germline, CDR1 LGHDT and CDR2 YNNKEL (reference sequence). For repertoire sequencing, the TCR beta CDR3 regions were amplified from RNA transcripts. First-round RT-PCR with HTBI primers preceded a second-round multiplex PCR. TCRdb independently ran MiXCR on the multiplex PCR reads; one entry per CDR3 protein. The sample consists of 300,000 to 350,000 distinct CDR3 sequences, around a sixth of them appearing once. Whole-study results and caveats: Ophthalmopathy progression prediction by the model yielded a sensitivity of more than 60% and a specificity of around 72%. The majority of expanded thyroid clonotypes above 0.001 frequency also occurred in blood.

The specimen sequenced was peripheral blood. This sequence was found in an adult man with Graves' ophthalmopathy. This chain connects TRBV3-1 to TRBJ2-4, with D unclear. This CDR3 reads CASSQVGLLGNIQYF. CDR3 in DNA: TGTGCCAGCAGCCAAGTAGGCCTGCTAGGAAACATTCAGTACTTC.